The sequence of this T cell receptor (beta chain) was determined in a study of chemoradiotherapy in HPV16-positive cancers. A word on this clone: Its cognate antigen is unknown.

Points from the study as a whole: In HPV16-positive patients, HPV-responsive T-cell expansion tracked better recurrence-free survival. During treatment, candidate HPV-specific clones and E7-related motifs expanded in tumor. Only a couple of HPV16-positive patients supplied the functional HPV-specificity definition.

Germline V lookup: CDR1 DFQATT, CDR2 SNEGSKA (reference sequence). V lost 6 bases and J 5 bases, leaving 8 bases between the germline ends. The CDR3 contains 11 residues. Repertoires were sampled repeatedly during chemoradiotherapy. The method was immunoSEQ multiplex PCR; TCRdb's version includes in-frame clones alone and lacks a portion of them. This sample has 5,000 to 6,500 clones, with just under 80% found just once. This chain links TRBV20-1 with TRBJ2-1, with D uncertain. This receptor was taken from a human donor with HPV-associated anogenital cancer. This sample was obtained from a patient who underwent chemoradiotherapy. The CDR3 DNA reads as TGCAGTGCGGAACAGCACAATGAGCAGTTCTTC. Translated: CSAEQHNEQFF.